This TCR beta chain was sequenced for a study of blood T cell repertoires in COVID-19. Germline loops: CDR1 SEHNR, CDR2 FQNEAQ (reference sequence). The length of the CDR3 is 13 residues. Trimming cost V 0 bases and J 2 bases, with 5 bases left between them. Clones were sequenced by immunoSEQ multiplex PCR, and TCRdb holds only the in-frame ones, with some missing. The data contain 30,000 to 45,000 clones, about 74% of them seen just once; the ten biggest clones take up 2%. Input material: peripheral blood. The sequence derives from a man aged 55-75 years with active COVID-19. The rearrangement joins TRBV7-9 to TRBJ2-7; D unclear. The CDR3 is CASSLATPYEQYF. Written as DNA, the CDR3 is TGTGCCAGCAGCTTAGCAACTCCCTACGAGCAGTACTTC.